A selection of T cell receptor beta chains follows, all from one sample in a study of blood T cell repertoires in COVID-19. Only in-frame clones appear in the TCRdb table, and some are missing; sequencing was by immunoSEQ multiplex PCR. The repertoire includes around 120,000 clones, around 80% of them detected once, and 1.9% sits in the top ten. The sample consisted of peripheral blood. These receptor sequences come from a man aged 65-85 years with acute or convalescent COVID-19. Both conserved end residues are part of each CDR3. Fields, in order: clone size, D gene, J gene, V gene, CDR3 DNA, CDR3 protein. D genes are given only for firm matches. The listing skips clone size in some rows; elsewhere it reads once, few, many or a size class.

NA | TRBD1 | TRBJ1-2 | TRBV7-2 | TGTGCCAGCAGCTTAGCGGGACAGCAAGTCTATGGCTACACCTTC | CASSLAGQQVYGYTF
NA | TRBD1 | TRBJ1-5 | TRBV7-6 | TGTGCCAGCAGCTTAGGGACAGGGGGCAATCAGCCCCAGCATTTT | CASSLGTGGNQPQHF
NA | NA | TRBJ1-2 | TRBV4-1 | TGCGCCAGCAGCCAAGAGGTAGACTTCTATGGCTACACCTTC | CASSQEVDFYGYTF
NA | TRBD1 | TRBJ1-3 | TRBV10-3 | TGTGCCATCAGTGAGGGACAGGGGGCTCTTGGAAACACCATATATTTT | CAISEGQGALGNTIYF
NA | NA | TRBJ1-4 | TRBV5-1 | TGCGCCAGCAGCTCCCGGAGTGAGGGGGGGAATGAAAAACTGTTTTTT | CASSSRSEGGNEKLFF
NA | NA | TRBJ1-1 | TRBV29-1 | TGCAGCGTTGAGGGCCGGACTGAAGCTTTCTTT | CSVEGRTEAFF
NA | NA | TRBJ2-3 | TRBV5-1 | TGCGCCAGCAGGCCTTCCGGGACTCGCCCTCGACCGCCCTCAGATACGCAGTATTTT | CASRPSGTRPRPPSDTQYF
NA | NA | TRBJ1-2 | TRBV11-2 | TGTGCCAGCAGGCAAATACTCGGGGGACCGGAGAAAGTGGGCTACACCTTC | CASRQILGGPEKVGYTF
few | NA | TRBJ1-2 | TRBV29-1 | TGCAGCGTTGTGGGGGGAGACTATGGCTACACCTTC | CSVVGGDYGYTF
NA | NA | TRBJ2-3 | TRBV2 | TGTGCCAGCAGGGCCGGGACTAGCACAGATACGCAGTATTTT | CASRAGTSTDTQYF
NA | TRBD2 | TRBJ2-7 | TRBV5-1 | TGCGCCAGCAGACCCGGGGGGGCGTTTGAGCAGTACTTC | CASRPGGAFEQYF
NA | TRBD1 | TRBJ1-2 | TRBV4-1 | TGCGCCAGCAGCCAAGGGGGACAGGGGGCGGGTGGCTACACCTTC | CASSQGGQGAGGYTF
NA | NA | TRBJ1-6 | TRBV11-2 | TGTGCCAGCAGCACAGGAATTTTGGGCTATAATTCACCCCTCCACTTT | CASSTGILGYNSPLHF
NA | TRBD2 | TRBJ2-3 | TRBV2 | TGTGCCAGCAGCGATAGCGGGGGGGCAACAGATACGCAGTATTTT | CASSDSGGATDTQYF
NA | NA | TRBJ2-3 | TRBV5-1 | TGCGCCAGCAGCTTTAGGACAGCTGCTACAGATACGCAGTATTTT | CASSFRTAATDTQYF
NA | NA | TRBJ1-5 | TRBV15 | TGTGCCACCAGTGAGCGCTTGGGAGGCAATCAGCCCCAGCATTTT | CATSERLGGNQPQHF
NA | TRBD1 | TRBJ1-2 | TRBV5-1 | TGCGCCAGCAGCTCGATGACAGGGAATTATGGCTACACCTTC | CASSSMTGNYGYTF
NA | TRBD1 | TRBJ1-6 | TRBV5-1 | TGCGCCAGCAGCCCTTGGGGACAGAGCTCCTATAATTCACCCCTCCACTTT | CASSPWGQSSYNSPLHF
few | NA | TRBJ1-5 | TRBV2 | TGTGCCAGCAGTGATTTTTCACGCACAGGGTTCAATCAGCCCCAGCATTTT | CASSDFSRTGFNQPQHF
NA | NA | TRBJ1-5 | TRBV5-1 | TGCGCCAGCAGCGTAACAGGGTTGGAGCCCCAGCATTTT | CASSVTGLEPQHF
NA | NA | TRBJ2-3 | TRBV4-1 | TGCGCCAGCAGCCAAGTAGGGGGAAATACGCAGTATTTT | CASSQVGGNTQYF
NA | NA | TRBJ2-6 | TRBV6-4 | TGTGCCAGCAGCAGAGGCGGCTCTGGGGCCAACGTCCTGACTTTC | CASSRGGSGANVLTF
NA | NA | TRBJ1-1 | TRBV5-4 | TGTGCCAGCAGCCATAGGACAGAGAACACTGAAGCTTTCTTT | CASSHRTENTEAFF
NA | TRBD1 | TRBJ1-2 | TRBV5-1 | TGCGCCAGCAGCCCCAGGGGGCTGGATGGCTACACCTTC | CASSPRGLDGYTF